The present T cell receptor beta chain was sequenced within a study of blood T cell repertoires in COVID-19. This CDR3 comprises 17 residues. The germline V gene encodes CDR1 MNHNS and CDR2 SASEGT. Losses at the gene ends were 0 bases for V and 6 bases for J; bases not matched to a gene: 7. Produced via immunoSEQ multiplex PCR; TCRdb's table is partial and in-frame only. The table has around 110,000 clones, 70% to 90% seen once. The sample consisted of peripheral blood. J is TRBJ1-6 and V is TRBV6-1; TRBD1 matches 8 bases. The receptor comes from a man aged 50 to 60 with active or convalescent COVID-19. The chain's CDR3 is CASSEAKDRASNSPLHF. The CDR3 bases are TGTGCCAGCAGTGAAGCGAAGGACAGGGCTTCTAATTCACCCCTCCACTTT.